A single sample gave rise to the 2 T cell receptor beta chains below, sequenced in a study of T-cell reconstitution after alpha-beta-depleted transplantation in children. It was with unique molecular identifiers that the TCRbeta library was prepared. TCRdb called the PCR reads again in MiXCR, with one record for every CDR3 protein. Of some 200,000 distinct CDR3 sequences listed, around 8.4% are singletons. Sequences were derived from PBMCs, mostly from graft donor cells, sampled 360 days after TCRalphabeta/CD19-depleted stem cell transplant. All receptors come from a male patient aged 2 to 10 who had a stem cell transplant for acute myeloid leukemia, so the T cells may come from the graft donor.

Many counts were recorded for this clonotype. The chain joins TRBV7-8 to TRBJ2-1; D gene unclear. There are 13 residues in the CDR3. Germline assignment: CDR1 SGHVS and CDR2 FQNEAQ. V was clipped by 2 bases and J by 4 bases, with 6 bases between them. CDR3 bases: TGTGCCAGCAGCTTAAACGTTTACAATGAGCAGTTCTTC. Its protein product is CASSLNVYNEQFF.

The table lists this clonotype with many counts. The chain employs TRBV7-2 and TRBJ2-3, with D hard to call. Germline assignment: CDR1 SGHTA and CDR2 FQGNSA. V was cut by 1 base and J by 4 bases, with 9 bases left in between. The CDR3 runs 14 residues. The CDR3 is CASSLGRRADTQYF. In nucleotides, the CDR3 is TGTGCCAGCAGCTTAGGTCGACGGGCAGATACGCAGTATTTT.